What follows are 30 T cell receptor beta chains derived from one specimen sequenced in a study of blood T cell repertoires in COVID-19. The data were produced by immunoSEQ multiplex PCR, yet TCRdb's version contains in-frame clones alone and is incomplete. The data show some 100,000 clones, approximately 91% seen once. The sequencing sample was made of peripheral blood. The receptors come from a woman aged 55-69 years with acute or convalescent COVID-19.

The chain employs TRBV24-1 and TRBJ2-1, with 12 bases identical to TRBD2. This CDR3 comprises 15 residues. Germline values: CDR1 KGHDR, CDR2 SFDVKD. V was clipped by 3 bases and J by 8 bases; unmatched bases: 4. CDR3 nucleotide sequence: TGTGCCACCAGTGATGATCGACTAGCGGGAGATGAGCAGTTCTTC. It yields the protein CATSDDRLAGDEQFF.

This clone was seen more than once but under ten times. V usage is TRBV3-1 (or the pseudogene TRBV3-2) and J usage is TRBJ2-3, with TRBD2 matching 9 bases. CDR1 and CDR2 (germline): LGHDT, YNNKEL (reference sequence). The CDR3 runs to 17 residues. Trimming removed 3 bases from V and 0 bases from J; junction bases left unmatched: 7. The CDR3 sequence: CASSQGAGGPSTDTQYF. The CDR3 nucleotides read TGTGCCAGCAGCCAGGGGGCGGGAGGGCCTAGCACAGATACGCAGTATTTT.

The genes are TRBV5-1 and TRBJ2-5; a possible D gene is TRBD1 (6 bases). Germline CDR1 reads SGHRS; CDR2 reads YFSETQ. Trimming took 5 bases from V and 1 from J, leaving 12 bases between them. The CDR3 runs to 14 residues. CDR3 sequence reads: CASRRQDPQETQYF. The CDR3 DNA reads TGCGCCAGCAGGCGACAGGATCCCCAAGAGACCCAGTACTTC.

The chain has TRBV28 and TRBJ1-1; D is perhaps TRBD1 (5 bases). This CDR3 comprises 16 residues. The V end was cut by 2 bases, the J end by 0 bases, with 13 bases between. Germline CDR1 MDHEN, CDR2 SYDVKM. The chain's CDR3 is CASSLRDFYMNTEAFF. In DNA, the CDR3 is TGTGCCAGCAGTTTACGGGACTTCTACATGAACACTGAAGCTTTCTTT.

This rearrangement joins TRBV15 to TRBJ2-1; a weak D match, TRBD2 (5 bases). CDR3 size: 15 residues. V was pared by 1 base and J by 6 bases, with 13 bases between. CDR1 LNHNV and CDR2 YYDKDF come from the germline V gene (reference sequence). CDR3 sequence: CATSRVEVGTNEQFF. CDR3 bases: TGTGCCACCAGCAGAGTGGAGGTCGGAACCAATGAGCAGTTCTTC. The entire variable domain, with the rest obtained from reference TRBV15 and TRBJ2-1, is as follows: DAMVIQNPRYQVTQFGKPVTLSCSQTLNHNVMYWYQQKSSQAPKLLFHYYDKDFNNEADTPDNFQSRRPNTSFCFLDIRSPGLGDTAMYLCATSRVEVGTNEQFFGPGTRLTVL.

CDR3 DNA: TGTGCCACAGGGCGGGAGTACCAAGAGACCCAGTACTTC. Its protein product is CATGREYQETQYF. This rearrangement joins TRBV10-3 to TRBJ2-5; 7 bases line up with TRBD2. The germline gives CDR1 ENHRY, CDR2 SYGVKD. Trimming cost V 10 bases and J 0 bases; bases outside gene matches: 5. The CDR3 runs to 13 residues.

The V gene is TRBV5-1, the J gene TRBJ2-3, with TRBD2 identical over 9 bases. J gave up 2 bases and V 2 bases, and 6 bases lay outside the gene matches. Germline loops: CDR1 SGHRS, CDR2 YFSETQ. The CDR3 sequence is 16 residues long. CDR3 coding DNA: TGCGCCAGCAGCTTACTGACTAGCGGACACACAGATACGCAGTATTTT. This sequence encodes CASSLLTSGHTDTQYF.

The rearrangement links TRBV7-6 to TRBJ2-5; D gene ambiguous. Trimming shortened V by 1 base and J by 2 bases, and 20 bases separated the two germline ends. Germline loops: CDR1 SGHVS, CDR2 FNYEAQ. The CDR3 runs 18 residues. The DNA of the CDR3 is TGTGCCAGCAGCTTAGGGCTTGACATTTTGGCACCACAAGAGACCCAGTACTTC. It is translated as CASSLGLDILAPQETQYF.

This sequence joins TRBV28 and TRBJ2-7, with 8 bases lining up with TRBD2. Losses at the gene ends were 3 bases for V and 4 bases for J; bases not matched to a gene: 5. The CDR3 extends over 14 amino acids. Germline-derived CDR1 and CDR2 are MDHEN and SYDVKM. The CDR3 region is CASSFTGGGYEQYF. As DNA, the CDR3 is TGTGCCAGCAGTTTTACCGGCGGGGGGTACGAGCAGTACTTC.

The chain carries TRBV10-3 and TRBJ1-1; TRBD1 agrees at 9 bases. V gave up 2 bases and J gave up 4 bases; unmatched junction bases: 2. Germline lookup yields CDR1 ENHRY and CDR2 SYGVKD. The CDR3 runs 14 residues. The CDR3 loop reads CAISEGGQGTEAFF. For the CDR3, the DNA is TGTGCCATCAGTGAGGGGGGACAGGGCACTGAAGCTTTCTTT.

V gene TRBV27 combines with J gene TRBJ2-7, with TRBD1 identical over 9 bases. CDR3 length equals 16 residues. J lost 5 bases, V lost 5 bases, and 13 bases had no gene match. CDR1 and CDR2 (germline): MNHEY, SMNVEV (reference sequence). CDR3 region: CASSLRYRGPNNEQYF. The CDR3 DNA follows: TGTGCCAGCAGTCTGAGATACAGGGGGCCCAACAACGAGCAGTACTTC.

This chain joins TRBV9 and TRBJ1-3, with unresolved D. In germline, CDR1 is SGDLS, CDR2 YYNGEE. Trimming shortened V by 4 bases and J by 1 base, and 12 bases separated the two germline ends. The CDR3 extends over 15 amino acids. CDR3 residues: CASSRTLQSGNTIYF. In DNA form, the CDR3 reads TGTGCCAGCAGCCGGACTCTACAGTCTGGAAACACCATATATTTT.

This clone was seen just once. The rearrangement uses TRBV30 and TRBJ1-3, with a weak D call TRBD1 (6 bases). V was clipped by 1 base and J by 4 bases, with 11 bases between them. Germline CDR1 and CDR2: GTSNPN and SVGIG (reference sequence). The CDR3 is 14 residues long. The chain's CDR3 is CAWSEGGLGNTIYF. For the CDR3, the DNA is TGTGCCTGGAGTGAGGGGGGGCTCGGAAACACCATATATTTT.

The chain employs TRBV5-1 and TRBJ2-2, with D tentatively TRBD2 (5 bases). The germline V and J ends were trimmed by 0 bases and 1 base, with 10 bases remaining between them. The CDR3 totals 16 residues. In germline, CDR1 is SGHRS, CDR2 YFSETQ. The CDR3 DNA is TGCGCCAGCAGCTTGGTCCGTGGACTGAACACCGGGGAGCTGTTTTTT. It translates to CASSLVRGLNTGELFF.

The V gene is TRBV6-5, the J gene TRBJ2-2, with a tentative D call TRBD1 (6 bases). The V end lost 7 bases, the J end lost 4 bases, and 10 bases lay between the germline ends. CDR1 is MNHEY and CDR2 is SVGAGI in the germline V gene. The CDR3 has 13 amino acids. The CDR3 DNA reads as TGTGCCAGCAAGGCAGGGGCCACCGGGGAGCTGTTTTTT. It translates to CASKAGATGELFF.

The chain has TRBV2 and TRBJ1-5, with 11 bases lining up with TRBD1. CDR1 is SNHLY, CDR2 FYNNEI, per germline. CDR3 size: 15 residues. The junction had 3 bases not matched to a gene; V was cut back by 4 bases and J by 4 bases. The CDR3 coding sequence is TGTGCCAGCAGTGGGGACAGGGGGGGGAATCAGCCCCAGCATTTT. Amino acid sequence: CASSGDRGGNQPQHF.

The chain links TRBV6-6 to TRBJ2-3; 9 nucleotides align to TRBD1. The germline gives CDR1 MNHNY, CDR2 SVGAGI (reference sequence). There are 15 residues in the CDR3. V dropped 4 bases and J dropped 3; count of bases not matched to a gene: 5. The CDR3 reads CASSWDRESTDTQYF. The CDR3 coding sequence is TGTGCCAGCAGTTGGGACAGGGAGTCAACAGATACGCAGTATTTT.

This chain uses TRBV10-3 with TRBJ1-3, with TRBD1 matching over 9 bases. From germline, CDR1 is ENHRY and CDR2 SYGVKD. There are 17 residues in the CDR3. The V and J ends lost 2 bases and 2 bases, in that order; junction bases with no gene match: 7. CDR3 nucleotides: TGTGCCATCAGTGAGGACCGGGACAGGGTGGCTGGAAACACCATATATTTT. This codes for CAISEDRDRVAGNTIYF.

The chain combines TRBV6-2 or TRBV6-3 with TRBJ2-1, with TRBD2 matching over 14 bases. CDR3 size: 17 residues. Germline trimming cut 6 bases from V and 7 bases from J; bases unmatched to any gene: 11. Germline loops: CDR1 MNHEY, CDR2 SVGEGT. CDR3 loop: CASSGGLAGVWLNEQFF. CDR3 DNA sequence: TGTGCCAGCAGCGGGGGACTAGCGGGAGTCTGGTTAAATGAGCAGTTCTTC.

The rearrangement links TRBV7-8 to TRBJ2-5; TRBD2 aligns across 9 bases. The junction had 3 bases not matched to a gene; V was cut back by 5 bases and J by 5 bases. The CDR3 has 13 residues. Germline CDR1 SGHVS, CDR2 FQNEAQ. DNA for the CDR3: TGTGCCAGCAGCCTTAGCGGGAGTGAGACCCAGTACTTC. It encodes CASSLSGSETQYF. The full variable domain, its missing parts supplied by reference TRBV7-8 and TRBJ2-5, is GAGVSQSPRYKVAKRGQDVALRCDPISGHVSLFWYQQALGQGPEFLTYFQNEAQLDKSGLPSDRFFAERPEGSVSTLKIQRTQQEDSAVYLCASSLSGSETQYFGPGTRLLVL.

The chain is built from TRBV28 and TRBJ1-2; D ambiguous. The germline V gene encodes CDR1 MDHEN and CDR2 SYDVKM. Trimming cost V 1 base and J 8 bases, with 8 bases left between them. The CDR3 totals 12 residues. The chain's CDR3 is CASSLLEGGYTF. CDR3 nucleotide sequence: TGTGCCAGCAGTTTATTAGAGGGAGGCTACACCTTC.

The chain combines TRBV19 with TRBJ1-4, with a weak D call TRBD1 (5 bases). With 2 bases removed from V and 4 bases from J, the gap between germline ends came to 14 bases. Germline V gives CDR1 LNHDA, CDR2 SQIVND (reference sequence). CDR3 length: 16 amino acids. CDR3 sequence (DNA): TGTGCCAGTAGTATAATGGGGCGTGGGGATAATGAAAAACTGTTTTTT. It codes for CASSIMGRGDNEKLFF.

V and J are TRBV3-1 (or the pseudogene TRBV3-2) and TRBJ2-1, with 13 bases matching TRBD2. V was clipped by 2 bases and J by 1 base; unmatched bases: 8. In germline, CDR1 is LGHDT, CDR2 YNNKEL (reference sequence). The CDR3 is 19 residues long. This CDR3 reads CASSQSQGLAGKSYNEQFF. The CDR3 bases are TGTGCCAGCAGCCAATCCCAGGGACTAGCGGGAAAGTCCTACAATGAGCAGTTCTTC.

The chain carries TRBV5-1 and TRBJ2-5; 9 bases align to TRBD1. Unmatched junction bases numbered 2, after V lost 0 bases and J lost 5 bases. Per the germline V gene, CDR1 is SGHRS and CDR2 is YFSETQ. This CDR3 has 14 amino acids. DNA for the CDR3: TGCGCCAGCAGCTTGGGAACAGGGGGCGAGACCCAGTACTTC. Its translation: CASSLGTGGETQYF.

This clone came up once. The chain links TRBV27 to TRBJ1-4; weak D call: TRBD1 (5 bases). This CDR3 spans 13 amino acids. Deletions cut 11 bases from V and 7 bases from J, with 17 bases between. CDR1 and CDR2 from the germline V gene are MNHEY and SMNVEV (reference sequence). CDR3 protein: CAPPPGDGEKLFF. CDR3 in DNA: TGTGCCCCTCCCCCGGGGGATGGTGAAAAACTGTTTTTT.

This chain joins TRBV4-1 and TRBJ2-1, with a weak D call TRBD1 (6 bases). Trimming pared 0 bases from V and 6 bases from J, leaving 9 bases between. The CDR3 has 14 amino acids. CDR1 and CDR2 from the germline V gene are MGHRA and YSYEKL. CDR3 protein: CASSQERGGNEQFF. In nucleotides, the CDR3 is TGCGCCAGCAGCCAAGAAAGAGGGGGCAATGAGCAGTTCTTC.

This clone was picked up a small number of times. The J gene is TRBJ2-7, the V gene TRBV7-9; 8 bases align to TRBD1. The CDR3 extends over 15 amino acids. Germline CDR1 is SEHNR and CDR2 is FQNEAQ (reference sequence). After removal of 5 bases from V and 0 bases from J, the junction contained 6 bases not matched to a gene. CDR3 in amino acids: CASSPPTGGSYEQYF. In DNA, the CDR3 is TGTGCCAGCAGCCCACCCACAGGGGGCTCCTACGAGCAGTACTTC.

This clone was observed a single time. The CDR3 DNA reads TGCGCCAGCAGCTTCCAGGGGGCAGGATATGGCTACACCTTC. This gives the protein CASSFQGAGYGYTF. The V call is TRBV5-1, the J call TRBJ1-2; 8 nucleotides match TRBD1. The CDR3 is 14 amino acids. Trimming at V came to 2 bases and at J to 5 bases, leaving 5 bases not matched to a gene. The germline V gene has CDR1 SGHRS and CDR2 YFSETQ.

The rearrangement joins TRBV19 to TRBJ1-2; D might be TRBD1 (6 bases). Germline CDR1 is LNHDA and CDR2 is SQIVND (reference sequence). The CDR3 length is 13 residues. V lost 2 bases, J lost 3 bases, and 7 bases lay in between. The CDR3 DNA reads TGTGCCAGTAGTATAAGGGGGTACTATGGCTACACCTTC. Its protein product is CASSIRGYYGYTF.

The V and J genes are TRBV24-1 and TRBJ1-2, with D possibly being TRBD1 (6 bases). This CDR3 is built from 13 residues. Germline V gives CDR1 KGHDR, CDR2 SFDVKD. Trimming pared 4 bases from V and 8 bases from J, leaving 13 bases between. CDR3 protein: CATSDLDRRGYTF. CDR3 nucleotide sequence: TGTGCCACCAGTGACCTCGACAGGAGGGGCTACACCTTC.